This entry describes one T cell receptor (beta chain). Germline CDR1 is SEHNR and CDR2 is FQNEAQ (reference sequence). CDR3 size: 16 residues. V lost 2 bases and J lost 8; bases outside the gene matches: 7. In the study's own analysis: Amplification of reference gene primers provided the estimated nucleated cell counts. Only in-frame clones appear in the TCRdb table, and some are missing; sequencing was by immunoSEQ multiplex PCR. V and J calls and clone size are copied from that table; D and trimming were computed from the DNA. The repertoire has about 270,000 clones, around nine tenths of them found once; the top ten carry under 3%. This record belongs to a study of blood T cell repertoires in COVID-19. Study at large: Nucleic acid was either cDNA or gDNA, and it came from T cells, B-cell-depleted T cells, or PBMCs.

Recruits, aged roughly 18 to 90 years, lived in approximately 26 US areas. The chain has TRBV7-9 and TRBJ2-1, with TRBD2 matching 12 bases. The receptor's source is a woman younger than 30 who had recovered from COVID-19. The sequencing input was PBMCs or T cells enriched from blood (not recorded which). CDR3 DNA: TGTGCCAGCAGCTTACTCCTAGCGGGAGGGCCAGATGAGCAGTTCTTC. Protein sequence: CASSLLLAGGPDEQFF.